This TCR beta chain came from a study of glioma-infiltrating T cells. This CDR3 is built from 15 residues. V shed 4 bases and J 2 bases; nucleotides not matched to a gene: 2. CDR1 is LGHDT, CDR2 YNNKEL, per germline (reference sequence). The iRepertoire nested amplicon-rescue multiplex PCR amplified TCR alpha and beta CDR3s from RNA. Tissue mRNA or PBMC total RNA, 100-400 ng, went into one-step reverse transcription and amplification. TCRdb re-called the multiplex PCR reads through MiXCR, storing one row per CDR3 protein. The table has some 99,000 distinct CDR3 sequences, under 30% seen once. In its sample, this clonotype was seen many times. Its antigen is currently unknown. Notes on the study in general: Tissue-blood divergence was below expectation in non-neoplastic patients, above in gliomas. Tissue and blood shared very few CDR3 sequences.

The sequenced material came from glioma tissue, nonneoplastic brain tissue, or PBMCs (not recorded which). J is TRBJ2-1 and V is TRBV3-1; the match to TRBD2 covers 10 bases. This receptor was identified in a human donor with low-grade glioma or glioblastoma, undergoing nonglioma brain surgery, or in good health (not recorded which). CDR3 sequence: CASSRLAGAYNEQFF. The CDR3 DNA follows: TGTGCCAGCAGCCGCCTAGCGGGGGCCTACAATGAGCAGTTCTTC.